Each of the 4 T cell receptor beta chains below was sequenced from the same sample in a study of technical replicates of blood from a handful of donors. Produced via immunoSEQ multiplex PCR; TCRdb's table is partial and in-frame only. The data show approximately 75,000 clones, nearly 98% seen once. The sequenced sample consisted of T cells isolated from PBMCs. Source of these receptors: a human donor in good health.

The chain couples TRBV6-1 to TRBJ2-7; tentative D call: TRBD1 (6 bases). The germline gives CDR1 MNHNS, CDR2 SASEGT. Trimming stripped 6 bases from V and 5 bases from J, with 14 bases between. The CDR3 sequence is 13 residues long. The chain's CDR3 is CASRNREFNEQYF. DNA for the CDR3: TGTGCCAGCAGGAACAGGGAGTTCAACGAGCAGTACTTC.

A single count supports this clone. The chain couples TRBV9 to TRBJ2-3; 7 bases match TRBD1. J lost 1 base, V lost 4 bases, and 6 bases had no gene match. The CDR3 consists of 15 residues. CDR1 is SGDLS and CDR2 is YYNGEE in the germline V gene. The CDR3 spells CASSPQTGRTDTQYF. In DNA form, the CDR3 reads TGTGCCAGCAGCCCCCAGACAGGGCGCACAGATACGCAGTATTTT.

V usage is TRBV4-1 and J usage is TRBJ2-1, with D unresolved. The germline V and J ends were trimmed by 0 bases and 0 bases, with 6 bases remaining between them. CDR1 is MGHRA and CDR2 is YSYEKL in the germline V gene. The CDR3 runs 15 residues. This CDR3 is CASSQEAVSYNEQFF. CDR3 bases: TGCGCCAGCAGCCAAGAGGCGGTCTCCTACAATGAGCAGTTCTTC.

CDR3 in amino acids: CSGGVNTEAFF. The CDR3 coding sequence is TGCAGCGGGGGGGTGAACACTGAAGCTTTCTTT. V usage is TRBV29-1 and J usage is TRBJ1-1, with D possibly TRBD1 on 5 matching bases. Germline values: CDR1 SQVTM, CDR2 ANQGSEA. The CDR3 extends over 11 amino acids. With 7 bases removed from V and 0 bases from J, the gap between germline ends came to 6 bases.